This T cell receptor beta chain was captured by sequencing in a study of blood T cell repertoires in COVID-19. Sequencing used immunoSEQ multiplex PCR; TCRdb keeps in-frame clones, though not all of them. The table has some 300,000 clones, around four fifths seen once. The CDR3 covers 12 residues. V was trimmed by 3 bases and J by 8 bases, leaving 8 bases between them. CDR1 is SEHNR and CDR2 is FQNEAQ in the germline V gene (reference sequence). The chain recombines TRBV7-9 with TRBJ2-1; tentatively, D is TRBD2 (6 bases). Sequenced: peripheral blood. This TCR derives from a woman in her 50s with active or convalescent COVID-19. The CDR3 DNA is TGTGCCAGCAGCTTCCGGGACTATGAGCAGTTCTTC. Residues: CASSFRDYEQFF.